This T cell receptor (beta chain) was sequenced during a study of shared clonotypes between healthy human individuals. Germline V lookup: CDR1 SGHRS, CDR2 YFSETQ. This CDR3 is 12 amino acids long. Trimming took off 5 bases at V and 3 bases at J, with 8 bases between the two ends. Researchers ran the assay at a deep level. Data came from immunoSEQ multiplex PCR; TCRdb stores just in-frame clones and leaves some out. The sample consists of about 2.4 million clones, over 85% of them appearing once. The TCR sequence derives from a man aged 18 to 30 in good health. Some clones in this sample may be carry-over from other donors' samples. Sequences were obtained from naive CD4+ T cells from PBMCs. As for subset: CD45RA+ positively selected. The chain recombines TRBV5-1 with TRBJ2-5; the D is unclear. CDR3 loop: CASRGEEETQYF. The CDR3, as DNA: TGCGCCAGCAGGGGTGAAGAAGAGACCCAGTACTTC.